Below, one T cell receptor beta chain is given with its context. The antigen this receptor binds is unknown. Base qualities were left out, and no much larger clone turns up one base away. The entire isolated RNA was reverse transcribed using the High Capacity cDNA Reverse Transcription Kit, and thus expressed TCRB transcripts were sequenced. Deep immunoSEQ sequencing was applied to naive, central memory and regulatory T cell samples, giving an average of roughly 3.5 million total reads per sample. After sorted cells were lysed in RLT buffer, RNA was extracted with DNase-treated RNeasy Micro or Mini kits, with the choice depending on cell number. Each cell subset was processed separately to prevent cross-contamination, with patient and healthy donor samples processed together. TCRB sequences were amplified from cDNA with the immunoSEQ multiplex PCR, producing 87-bp fragments spanning the CDR3 region. Amplicons were sequenced on the Illumina HiSeq platform. As for the original processing: PCR bias was computationally corrected using synthetic template baselines, reads within Hamming distance 2 were collapsed, and singletons that could not be merged were discarded. Reads were aligned against IMGT to assign V, D and J genes, CDR3 length and insertions or deletions at six rearrangement sites. Within each subset, clonotype counts were normalized to sorted cell number, and only after that were true diversity and Gini coefficients computed with the tcR R package. The overlap coefficient, calculated on TCRB nucleotide sequences, was used to quantify repertoire sharing. As a proxy for the pre-selection repertoire, out-of-frame TCRB sequences from naive cells were analyzed. The immuneACCESS repertoire file appears here via TCRdb, limited to in-frame rearrangements. These files lack a portion of the clones; in checked studies, under half of the deficit traces to unresolved V genes, and the cause of the others is not known. The V and J calls and clone size come from that table; D and trimming were worked out from the DNA. This sample lists roughly 340,000 clones; over 9.5% were detected once. The ten biggest clones cover approximately 0.011% of the sample.

From each donor, a single peripheral blood sample of about 100 mL on average was drawn into heparinised tubes. Using a panel that included CD45RO, CCR7, CD25, CD127, CD95 and CD27, naive, central memory, regulatory and stem cell-like memory CD4+ T cells were sorted on a BD FACSAria II. Every sorted population had a purity above 98%. Right away, PBMCs were isolated by Lymphoprep density gradient centrifugation and were stained directly, with no culture step. So that batch effects would be minimized, each experiment stained and sorted samples in pairs, pairing one healthy donor with one patient. CDR1 and CDR2 are drawn from the germline V gene: SGHDT, YYEEEE. The germline ends are 10 bases apart after V is trimmed by 4 bases and J by 3 bases. There are 14 amino acids in the CDR3, from cysteine to phenylalanine inclusive. Only CDR3 DNA remains: 42 bases, in frame from the first base. These data are taken from a study of beta chain features in type 1 diabetes (dated by TCRdb to between 2017 and 2018). Some background on the complete study: Mean age, gender distribution, total cell number and subset yield did not differ between patients and healthy donors. A total of just under 110,000,000 sorted cells were examined across all samples, and RNA yield correlated strongly with the number of cells per subset. In the study, TCRB repertoires of sorted circulating CD4+ T cell subsets from recently diagnosed type 1 diabetes patients were compared with those of matched healthy donors. Regulatory and stem cell-like memory subsets were obtained from only 8 patients and roughly 8 healthy donors, while naive and central memory subsets were obtained from all 30 or so donors. Points the paper makes about the study in general: At VDJ recombination sites, patients with type 1 diabetes made fewer insertions and deleted more nucleotides, a pattern implying thymic rearrangement abnormalities. Because cDNA was sequenced instead of genomic DNA, activated cells with high expression could be over-represented, although the groups did not differ in activation or CD3 levels. PCR might favor shorter templates, but patient and control samples were amplified and corrected together, so any skew would affect both groups equally. A moderate but significant shortening of TCRB CDR3 length was observed in type 1 diabetes patients in all four CD4+ subsets. Naive, central memory and regulatory TCRB repertoires appeared to be more alike among patients than among healthy donors. Only small numbers of individuals were included in the HLA sub-analyses, which left unresolved whether HLA type had any influence on TCRB rearrangement.

Sequences were obtained from naive CD4+ T cells from blood. The sample's cell subset or site label is to be understood as: true naive CD4+ T cells. The receptor was isolated from a woman under 30 with type 1 diabetes. The V and J segments used are TRBV5-6 and TRBJ2-2, with TRBD2 as a weak D call on 5 bases. The CDR3 reads as follows: CASSPGLDTGELFF. The nucleotide sequence reads as follows: TGTGCCAGCAGCCCTGGACTTGACACCGGGGAGCTGTTTTTT.